The T cell receptor beta chain described here comes from a study of cytomegalovirus exposure and HLA in healthy donors. The study ran its PCR with 60 Vbeta and 13 Jbeta primers. Using immunoSEQ multiplex PCR, the repertoire was profiled, and TCRdb retains in-frame clones only, with some absent. This sample's table has about 130,000 clones. Germline loops: CDR1 SGHDT, CDR2 YYEEEE. CDR3 size: 17 residues. Sequenced input: PBMCs. The rearrangement joins TRBV5-6 to TRBJ2-5; 10 bases map to TRBD2. The J call may be in error: the DNA end matches TRBJ2-7 better. The clonotype was recovered from a man aged 40-55 years in good health and CMV-seronegative. In DNA, the CDR3 is TGTGCCAGCAGGTTAACCACGGGACTAGCGTTCTCCTACGAGCAGTACTTC. It yields the protein CASRLTTGLAFSYEQYF.